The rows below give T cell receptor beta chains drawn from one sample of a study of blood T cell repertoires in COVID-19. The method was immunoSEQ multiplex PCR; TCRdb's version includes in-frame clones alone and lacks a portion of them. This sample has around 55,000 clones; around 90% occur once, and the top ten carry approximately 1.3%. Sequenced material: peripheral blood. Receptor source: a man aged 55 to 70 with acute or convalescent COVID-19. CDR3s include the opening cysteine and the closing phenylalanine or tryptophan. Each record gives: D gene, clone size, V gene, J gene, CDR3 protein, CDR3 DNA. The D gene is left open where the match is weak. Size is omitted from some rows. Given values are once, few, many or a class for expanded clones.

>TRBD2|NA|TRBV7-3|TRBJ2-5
CASSWTRAETQYF
TGTGCCAGCAGCTGGACTAGGGCAGAGACCCAGTACTTC
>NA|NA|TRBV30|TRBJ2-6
CAWSVRSSGANVLTF
TGTGCCTGGAGTGTTAGGAGCTCTGGGGCCAACGTCCTGACTTTC
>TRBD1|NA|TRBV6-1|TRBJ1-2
CASSEETGDGYTF
TGTGCCAGCAGTGAAGAGACAGGGGATGGCTACACCTTC
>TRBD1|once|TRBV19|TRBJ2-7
CASSTNRGRDEQYF
TGTGCCAGTAGTACAAACAGGGGGCGCGACGAGCAGTACTTC
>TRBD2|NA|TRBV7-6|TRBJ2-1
CASSLAGAGGISNEQFF
TGTGCCAGCAGCTTAGCGGGAGCGGGAGGGATCTCCAATGAGCAGTTCTTC
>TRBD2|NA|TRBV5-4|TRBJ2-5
CASRGGLAGVETQYF
TGTGCCAGCAGAGGAGGACTAGCGGGAGTGGAGACCCAGTACTTC
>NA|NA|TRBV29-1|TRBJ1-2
CSVEEGAENYGYTF
TGCAGCGTTGAAGAGGGGGCGGAAAACTATGGCTACACCTTC
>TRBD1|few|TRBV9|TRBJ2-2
CASSVRGLGGNTGELFF
TGTGCCAGCAGCGTAAGGGGGCTAGGGGGGAACACCGGGGAGCTGTTTTTT
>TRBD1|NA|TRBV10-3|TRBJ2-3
CAIRGQPLGGTDTQYF
TGTGCCATCAGGGGACAGCCCTTGGGTGGCACAGATACGCAGTATTTT
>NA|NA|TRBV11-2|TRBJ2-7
CASSHPDRINEQYF
TGTGCCAGCAGCCACCCCGACAGGATCAACGAGCAGTACTTC
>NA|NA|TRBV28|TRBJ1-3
CASSLASSGNTIYF
TGTGCCAGCAGTTTAGCGAGCTCTGGAAACACCATATATTTT
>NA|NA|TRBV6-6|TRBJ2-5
CASSYSTGETQYF
TGTGCCAGCAGTTACTCGACGGGGGAGACCCAGTACTTC
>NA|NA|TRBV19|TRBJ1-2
CASSIGHYNYGYTF
TGTGCCAGTAGTATCGGACATTATAACTATGGCTACACCTTC
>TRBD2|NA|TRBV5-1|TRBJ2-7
CASSSRLAGSYEQYF
TGCGCCAGCAGCTCTCGACTAGCGGGCTCCTACGAGCAGTACTTC
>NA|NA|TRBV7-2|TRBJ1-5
CASSLTNSNQPQHF
TGTGCCAGCAGCTTGACAAACAGCAATCAGCCCCAGCATTTT
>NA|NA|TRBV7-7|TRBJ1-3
CASSYGPTGSGNTIYF
TGTGCTAGCAGCTACGGTCCGACGGGCTCTGGAAACACCATATATTTT
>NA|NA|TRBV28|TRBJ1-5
CASSLGMRVGYQPQHF
TGTGCCAGCAGTTTAGGTATGCGGGTCGGATATCAGCCCCAGCATTTT
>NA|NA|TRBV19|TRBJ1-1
CASSLWTHGITEAFF
TGTGCCAGTAGTCTCTGGACTCATGGGATCACTGAAGCTTTCTTT
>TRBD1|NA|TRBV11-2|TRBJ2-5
CASSLIQGSETQYF
TGTGCCAGCAGCCTCATACAGGGGTCAGAGACCCAGTACTTC
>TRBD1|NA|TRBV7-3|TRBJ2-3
CASSEGTGSDTQYF
TGTGCCAGCAGCGAAGGGACAGGGTCAGATACGCAGTATTTT
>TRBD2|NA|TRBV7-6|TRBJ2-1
CASSLDRNGLAEVNEQFF
TGTGCCAGCAGCTTAGATCGAAATGGACTAGCGGAAGTGAATGAGCAGTTCTTC
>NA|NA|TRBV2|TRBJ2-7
CASSEIRGYEQYF
TGTGCCAGCAGCGAAATCAGGGGCTACGAGCAGTACTTC
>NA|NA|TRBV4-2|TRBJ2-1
CASSQDNRAGQFF
TGTGCCAGCAGCCAAGATAACCGCGCTGGGCAGTTCTTC
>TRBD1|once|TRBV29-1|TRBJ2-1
CSGRTGEKGSSYNEQFF
TGCAGCGGACGGACAGGGGAAAAGGGTAGCTCCTACAATGAGCAGTTCTTC
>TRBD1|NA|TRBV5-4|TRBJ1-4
CASSYAGGNEKLFF
TGTGCCAGCAGCTATGCAGGGGGGAATGAAAAACTGTTTTTT
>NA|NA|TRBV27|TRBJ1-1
CASSFGGLDTEAFF
TGTGCCAGCAGTTTCGGGGGGCTGGACACTGAAGCTTTCTTT
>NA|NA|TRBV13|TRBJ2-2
CASSLGRGASTGELFF
TGTGCCAGCAGCTTAGGCCGGGGAGCGAGCACCGGGGAGCTGTTTTTT
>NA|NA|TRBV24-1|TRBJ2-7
CATSKQGLEGEQYF
TGTGCCACCAGTAAACAGGGCCTGGAAGGCGAGCAGTACTTC
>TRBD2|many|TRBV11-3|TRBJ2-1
CASSLDRRTSGDNEQFF
TGTGCCAGCAGCTTAGATCGTAGGACTAGCGGGGACAATGAGCAGTTCTTC
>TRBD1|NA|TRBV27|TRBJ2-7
CASIGTGGTRLAGRPYEQYF
TGTGCCAGCATCGGGACAGGGGGCACAAGGCTAGCGGGAAGACCCTACGAGCAGTACTTC
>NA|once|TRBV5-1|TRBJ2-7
CASSLGVAGEQYF
TGCGCCAGCAGCTTGGGGGTAGCTGGAGAGCAGTACTTC
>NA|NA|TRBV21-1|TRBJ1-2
CASSKEGDYGYTF
TGTGCCAGCAGCAAAGAGGGGGACTATGGCTACACCTTC
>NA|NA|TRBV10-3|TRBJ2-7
CAISEYRAYEQYF
TGTGCCATCAGTGAATACAGGGCCTACGAGCAGTACTTC
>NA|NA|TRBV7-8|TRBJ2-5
CASSFRRSQETQYF
TGTGCCAGCAGCTTCCGACGGAGCCAAGAGACCCAGTACTTC
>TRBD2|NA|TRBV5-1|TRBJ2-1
CASSDAGTSGSRNEQFF
TGCGCCAGCAGCGACGCCGGGACTAGCGGATCACGGAATGAGCAGTTCTTC
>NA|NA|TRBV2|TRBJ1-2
CASSEDSPNYGYTF
TGTGCCAGCAGTGAGGACAGTCCTAACTATGGCTACACCTTC
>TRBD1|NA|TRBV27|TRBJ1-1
CASSRGTGGWTEAFF
TGTGCCAGCAGCCGGGGGACAGGGGGATGGACTGAAGCTTTCTTT
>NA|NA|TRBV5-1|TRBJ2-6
CASSLVPGFEANVLTF
TGCGCCAGCAGCCTGGTCCCCGGGTTTGAAGCCAACGTCCTGACTTTC
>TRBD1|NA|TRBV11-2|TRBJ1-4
CASSQTGAGEKLFF
TGTGCCAGCAGCCAGACAGGGGCGGGCGAAAAACTGTTTTTT
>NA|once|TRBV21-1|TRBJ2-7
CASSRSGTSGRDYEQYF
TGTGCCAGCAGTCGCTCCGGGACTAGCGGGAGAGACTACGAGCAGTACTTC
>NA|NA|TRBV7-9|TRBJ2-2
CASSPQGKDTGELFF
TGTGCCAGCAGCCCACAGGGTAAAGACACCGGGGAGCTGTTTTTT
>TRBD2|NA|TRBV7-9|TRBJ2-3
CASSSTSGTFRDTQYF
TGTGCCAGCAGCTCGACTAGCGGAACTTTTAGAGATACGCAGTATTTT
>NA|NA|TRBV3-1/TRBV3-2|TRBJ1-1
CASSERPGTPHRYTEAFF
TGTGCCAGCAGCGAACGTCCTGGGACTCCACACCGATACACTGAAGCTTTCTTT
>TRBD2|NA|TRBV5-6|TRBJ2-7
CASSPSGSSYEQYF
TGTGCCAGCAGCCCTAGCGGGAGCTCCTACGAGCAGTACTTC
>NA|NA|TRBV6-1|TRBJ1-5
CASSEDSRANSNQPQHF
TGTGCCAGCAGTGAAGATAGCAGGGCGAATAGCAATCAGCCCCAGCATTTT